Listed below are T cell receptor beta chains from one sample, sequenced in a study of T cell responses to AZD1222 COVID-19 vaccine. The method was immunoSEQ multiplex PCR; TCRdb's version includes in-frame clones alone and lacks a portion of them. Among roughly 70,000 clones, around 80% were seen once, and the ten largest hold over 12%. Sequenced here: peripheral blood, sampled 28 days after the second AZD1222 dose. The receptor set was obtained from an adult who received the AZD1222 COVID-19 vaccine. Each CDR3 is given with its conserved first and last residue. Fields, in order: V gene, D gene, clone size, J gene, CDR3 protein, CDR3 DNA. D genes are given only for firm matches. Some rows mark clone size as missing; the rest say once, few, many or name a class of expanded clone.

v_call: TRBV19; d_call: .; clone_size: .; j_call: TRBJ1-5; cdr3_aa: CASIPVISNQPQHF; cdr3_nt: TGTGCCAGTATCCCGGTGATTAGCAATCAGCCCCAGCATTTT
v_call: TRBV5-4; d_call: .; clone_size: once; j_call: TRBJ2-5; cdr3_aa: CASSLEETQYF; cdr3_nt: TGTGCCAGCAGCTTGGAAGAGACCCAGTACTTC
v_call: TRBV18; d_call: .; clone_size: .; j_call: TRBJ2-1; cdr3_aa: CASSTGVYNEQFF; cdr3_nt: TGTGCCAGCTCAACGGGGGTATACAATGAGCAGTTCTTC
v_call: TRBV7-9; d_call: TRBD1; clone_size: .; j_call: TRBJ1-2; cdr3_aa: CASSLGTGGKYGYTF; cdr3_nt: TGTGCCAGCAGCTTAGGGACAGGGGGGAAATATGGCTACACCTTC
v_call: TRBV9; d_call: TRBD1; clone_size: few; j_call: TRBJ1-5; cdr3_aa: CASSVGTGYQPQHF; cdr3_nt: TGTGCCAGCAGCGTAGGGACAGGGTATCAGCCCCAGCATTTT
v_call: TRBV15; d_call: .; clone_size: .; j_call: TRBJ1-5; cdr3_aa: CATSSMGVREPQHF; cdr3_nt: TGTGCCACCAGCAGTATGGGGGTCCGTGAACCCCAGCATTTT
v_call: TRBV19; d_call: .; clone_size: .; j_call: TRBJ2-3; cdr3_aa: CASSRGDTDTQYF; cdr3_nt: TGTGCCAGTAGTCGGGGCGACACAGATACGCAGTATTTT
v_call: TRBV7-2; d_call: TRBD1; clone_size: .; j_call: TRBJ2-7; cdr3_aa: CASSLNRGGEQYF; cdr3_nt: TGTGCCAGCAGTTTAAACAGGGGCGGGGAGCAGTACTTC
v_call: TRBV20-1; d_call: .; clone_size: .; j_call: TRBJ1-4; cdr3_aa: CSARPGRTMFF; cdr3_nt: TGCAGTGCTAGGCCAGGGAGGACAATGTTTTTT
v_call: TRBV19; d_call: .; clone_size: .; j_call: TRBJ1-3; cdr3_aa: CASSMTGNSGNTIYF; cdr3_nt: TGTGCCAGTAGTATGACGGGGAACTCTGGAAACACCATATATTTT
v_call: TRBV30; d_call: .; clone_size: once; j_call: TRBJ1-3; cdr3_aa: CAWSVEFSGNTIYF; cdr3_nt: TGTGCCTGGAGTGTAGAGTTCTCTGGAAACACCATATATTTT
v_call: TRBV9; d_call: TRBD1; clone_size: .; j_call: TRBJ2-1; cdr3_aa: CASSVREGAPYNEQFF; cdr3_nt: TGTGCCAGCAGCGTACGCGAGGGGGCCCCCTACAATGAGCAGTTCTTC
v_call: TRBV5-1; d_call: TRBD1; clone_size: .; j_call: TRBJ1-4; cdr3_aa: CASSGTGGRDEKLFF; cdr3_nt: TGCGCCAGCAGCGGGACAGGGGGCCGGGATGAAAAACTGTTTTTT
v_call: TRBV5-6; d_call: TRBD1; clone_size: .; j_call: TRBJ1-3; cdr3_aa: CASSLFLGQGVSGNTIYF; cdr3_nt: TGTGCCAGCAGCCTGTTTCTGGGACAGGGAGTCTCTGGAAACACCATATATTTT
v_call: TRBV7-2; d_call: .; clone_size: .; j_call: TRBJ1-6; cdr3_aa: CASSLSGANSPLHF; cdr3_nt: TGTGCCAGCAGCTTATCGGGGGCTAATTCACCCCTCCACTTT
v_call: TRBV19; d_call: .; clone_size: .; j_call: TRBJ2-7; cdr3_aa: CASSIGQGSPYEQYF; cdr3_nt: TGTGCCAGTAGTATCGGTCAGGGTTCTCCTTACGAGCAGTACTTC
v_call: TRBV5-1; d_call: TRBD1; clone_size: .; j_call: TRBJ1-4; cdr3_aa: CASSRGQGLTNEKLFF; cdr3_nt: TGCGCCAGCAGCCGAGGACAGGGCCTAACTAATGAAAAACTGTTTTTT
v_call: TRBV12-3/TRBV12-4; d_call: .; clone_size: once; j_call: TRBJ2-6; cdr3_aa: CASTGLGANVLTF; cdr3_nt: TGTGCCAGTACAGGGCTTGGGGCCAACGTCCTGACTTTC
v_call: TRBV6-6; d_call: .; clone_size: .; j_call: TRBJ1-1; cdr3_aa: CASSYVVTGYDTEAFF; cdr3_nt: TGTGCCAGCAGTTACGTCGTTACTGGGTACGACACTGAAGCTTTCTTT
v_call: TRBV10-3; d_call: .; clone_size: .; j_call: TRBJ2-7; cdr3_aa: CAISESMWGGLGRNEQYF; cdr3_nt: TGTGCCATCAGTGAGTCGATGTGGGGGGGGCTTGGGAGAAACGAGCAGTACTTC
v_call: TRBV14; d_call: TRBD1; clone_size: few; j_call: TRBJ1-1; cdr3_aa: CASSRGQGTPMNTEAFF; cdr3_nt: TGTGCCAGCAGTCGGGGACAGGGAACACCAATGAACACTGAAGCTTTCTTT
v_call: TRBV6-1; d_call: TRBD2; clone_size: once; j_call: TRBJ2-1; cdr3_aa: CASSEGWSGEIYNEQFF; cdr3_nt: TGTGCCAGCAGTGAAGGATGGAGCGGGGAAATCTACAATGAGCAGTTCTTC
v_call: TRBV5-8; d_call: TRBD1; clone_size: .; j_call: TRBJ1-3; cdr3_aa: CASRDRVNTIYF; cdr3_nt: TGTGCCAGCCGGGACAGGGTCAACACCATATATTTT
v_call: TRBV3-1/TRBV3-2; d_call: TRBD1; clone_size: .; j_call: TRBJ1-5; cdr3_aa: CASSHGRGAPAHF; cdr3_nt: TGTGCCAGCAGCCATGGCAGGGGGGCACCAGCGCATTTT
v_call: TRBV7-6; d_call: .; clone_size: .; j_call: TRBJ1-2; cdr3_aa: CASSLGGAGNYGYTF; cdr3_nt: TGTGCCAGCAGCTTAGGAGGGGCCGGTAACTATGGCTACACCTTC
v_call: TRBV4-1; d_call: .; clone_size: .; j_call: TRBJ2-3; cdr3_aa: CASSQDWASTDTQYF; cdr3_nt: TGCGCCAGCAGCCAAGACTGGGCTAGCACAGATACGCAGTATTTT
v_call: TRBV6-6; d_call: TRBD1; clone_size: .; j_call: TRBJ1-2; cdr3_aa: CASSPTGTGDGYTF; cdr3_nt: TGTGCCAGCAGTCCGACCGGGACAGGGGATGGCTACACCTTC
v_call: TRBV30; d_call: TRBD2; clone_size: few; j_call: TRBJ2-1; cdr3_aa: CAWSVLAGGYNEQFF; cdr3_nt: TGTGCCTGGAGTGTACTAGCGGGGGGGTACAATGAGCAGTTCTTC
v_call: TRBV5-8; d_call: .; clone_size: .; j_call: TRBJ1-3; cdr3_aa: CASSSLTVSSGNTIYF; cdr3_nt: TGTGCCAGCAGCTCGCTGACGGTGAGCTCTGGAAACACCATATATTTT
v_call: TRBV5-4; d_call: .; clone_size: .; j_call: TRBJ1-2; cdr3_aa: CASSQGLYGYTF; cdr3_nt: TGTGCCAGCAGCCAGGGCCTCTATGGCTACACCTTC
v_call: TRBV12-2; d_call: .; clone_size: .; j_call: TRBJ2-6; cdr3_aa: CASRLEAGKNFTGANVLTF; cdr3_nt: TGTGCAAGTCGCTTAGAGGCAGGGAAGAATTTTACTGGGGCCAACGTCCTGACTTTC
v_call: TRBV4-3; d_call: TRBD1; clone_size: .; j_call: TRBJ1-5; cdr3_aa: CASSQEKRGTGGEGSNQPQHF; cdr3_nt: TGCGCCAGCAGCCAAGAAAAGAGGGGGACAGGGGGCGAGGGGAGCAATCAGCCCCAGCATTTT
v_call: TRBV2; d_call: .; clone_size: once; j_call: TRBJ1-5; cdr3_aa: CASSARERQTWERAYSNQPQHF; cdr3_nt: TGTGCCAGCAGCGCCCGAGAGAGACAGACTTGGGAACGGGCGTATAGCAATCAGCCCCAGCATTTT
v_call: TRBV6-6; d_call: .; clone_size: .; j_call: TRBJ1-2; cdr3_aa: CASSSPPEGCTF; cdr3_nt: TGTGCCAGCAGTTCACCCCCGGAGGGGTGCACCTTC
v_call: TRBV9; d_call: TRBD1; clone_size: .; j_call: TRBJ1-2; cdr3_aa: CASSVGTGSYGYTF; cdr3_nt: TGTGCCAGCAGCGTAGGGACAGGGAGCTATGGCTACACCTTC